One and the same sample provided the 28 T cell receptor beta chains below, sequenced in a study of control samples from healthy donors and cancer patients. The repertoire was sequenced with immunoSEQ multiplex PCR; TCRdb's copy has only in-frame clones and lacks some. The repertoire has 210,000 or so clones, over 80% of them found once; the top ten carry about 1.7%. Specimen: blood. These receptors all stem from a man aged 25-45 years in good health.

The chain links TRBV7-9 to TRBJ2-2; D may be TRBD1 (6 bases). CDR1 and CDR2 from the germline V gene are SEHNR and FQNEAQ (reference sequence). Trimming stripped 4 bases from V and 2 bases from J, with 14 bases between. The length of the CDR3 is 16 residues. This chain's CDR3 is CASSSLRQENTGELFF. Written as DNA, the CDR3 is TGTGCCAGCAGCTCCCTAAGACAGGAAAACACCGGGGAGCTGTTTTTT. Based on the CDR3 plus reference TRBV7-9 and TRBJ2-2, the full variable domain is DTGVSQNPRHKITKRGQNVTFRCDPISEHNRLYWYRQTLGQGPEFLTYFQNEAQLEKSRLLSDRFSAERPKGSFSTLEIQRTEQGDSAMYLCASSSLRQENTGELFFGEGSRLTVL.

This chain joins TRBV5-1 and TRBJ2-7; TRBD2 agrees at 8 bases. V shed 4 bases, J shed 3 bases, and the junction held 9 bases outside the gene matches. Germline CDR1 and CDR2: SGHRS and YFSETQ. The CDR3 has 15 amino acids. The DNA of the CDR3 is TGCGCCAGCAGCCTGCTTAGCGGGATAGACTACGAGCAGTACTTC. Protein product: CASSLLSGIDYEQYF.

The V gene is TRBV5-1, the J gene TRBJ2-3; TRBD2 aligns across 8 bases. After removal of 0 bases from V and 8 bases from J, the junction contained 11 bases not matched to a gene. The V gene's germline CDR1 is SGHRS and CDR2 YFSETQ. This CDR3 spans 16 amino acids. CDR3 in DNA: TGCGCCAGCAGCTTGGGACTAGCGCGGGATGGTGCTACGCAGTATTTT. Amino acids: CASSLGLARDGATQYF.

The chain couples TRBV5-5 to TRBJ1-2; D not resolved. V lost 4 bases, J lost 8 bases, and 12 bases lay in between. The CDR3 is 12 residues long. The germline V gene encodes CDR1 SGHKS and CDR2 YYEKEE (reference sequence). CDR3 sequence (DNA): TGTGCCAGCAGCCCGGACCCTCTGGGCTACACCTTC. Translated, it gives CASSPDPLGYTF.

V and J are TRBV28 and TRBJ2-7; tentatively, D is TRBD2 (6 bases). Trimming cost V 6 bases and J 0 bases, with 15 bases left between them. This CDR3 is 15 amino acids long. CDR1 MDHEN and CDR2 SYDVKM come from the germline V gene. CDR3: CASSGSGYGSYEQYF. The CDR3 nucleotides are TGTGCCAGCAGCGGGAGCGGGTATGGCTCCTACGAGCAGTACTTC.

The chain recombines TRBV4-1 with TRBJ1-4, with D unclear. The CDR3 consists of 14 residues. Germline CDR1 reads MGHRA; CDR2 reads YSYEKL. Trimming left V 4 bases short and J 4 bases short, with 10 bases between. In DNA, the CDR3 is TGCGCCAGCAGCCCCGGTTCCAGTAATGAAAAACTGTTTTTT. Protein sequence: CASSPGSSNEKLFF.

This chain links TRBV12-3 or TRBV12-4 with TRBJ2-5; possible D gene TRBD1, 6 bases. CDR3 length equals 13 residues. V was cut by 5 bases and J by 2 bases, with 9 bases left in between. The CDR3 coding sequence is TGTGCCAGCAGTATACAGGGACAAGAGACCCAGTACTTC. This translates into CASSIQGQETQYF.

This clone was counted a single time. CDR3 sequence: CASSSDSFSTDTQYF. Here the CDR3 DNA reads TGTGCCAGCAGTTCGGACAGTTTCAGCACAGATACGCAGTATTTT. V gene TRBV7-9 combines with J gene TRBJ2-3; the D gene is possibly TRBD1 (6 bases). Germline CDR1 SEHNR, CDR2 FQNEAQ (reference sequence). V lost 6 bases, J lost 0 bases, and 13 bases lay in between. This CDR3 region has 15 residues.

In its sample, this clone was seen a few times. The rearrangement links TRBV12-5 to TRBJ1-2, with TRBD1 matching 7 bases. This CDR3 has 14 residues. Losses at the gene ends were 6 bases for V and 5 bases for J; bases not matched to a gene: 9. Germline-derived CDR1 and CDR2 are LGHNT and FRNRAP. CDR3 nucleotides: TGTGCTAGTGGGCAGACAGGGATCGGATATGGCTACACCTTC. This sequence encodes CASGQTGIGYGYTF.

The V gene is TRBV11-2, the J gene TRBJ2-1; unclear D gene. This CDR3 comprises 14 residues. Trimming removed 3 bases at V and 4 bases at J, with 10 bases between. Germline values: CDR1 SGHAT, CDR2 FQNNGV. CDR3 residues: CASSLRRRYNEQFF. The CDR3 DNA reads TGTGCCAGCAGCTTGCGCAGACGGTACAATGAGCAGTTCTTC. Full variable domain (remainder filled in from reference TRBV11-2 and TRBJ2-1): EAGVAQSPRYKIIEKRQSVAFWCNPISGHATLYWYQQILGQGPKLLIQFQNNGVVDDSQLPKDRFSAERLKGVDSTLKIQPAKLEDSAVYLCASSLRRRYNEQFFGPGTRLTVL.

The chain employs TRBV7-9 and TRBJ2-7, with D perhaps given as TRBD1 or TRBD2 (6 bases each). V lost 5 bases, J lost 1 base, and 18 bases lay in between. Germline V lookup: CDR1 SEHNR, CDR2 FQNEAQ (reference sequence). The length of the CDR3 is 16 residues. In DNA form, the CDR3 reads TGTGCCAGCAGCGGTCGTGATCGGGGGCCTTCCTACGAGCAGTACTTC. Protein sequence: CASSGRDRGPSYEQYF.

V gene TRBV4-1 combines with J gene TRBJ2-2; D is undetermined. Germline CDR1 MGHRA, CDR2 YSYEKL. Trimming stripped 8 bases from V and 6 bases from J, with 4 bases between. The CDR3 covers 10 residues. The CDR3 nucleotides are TGCGCCAGCGGGGCCGGGGAGCTGTTTTTT. Translating it yields CASGAGELFF.

In this sample, this clone turned up once. This chain uses TRBV18 with TRBJ1-1; no firm D call. This CDR3 contains 14 residues. Per the germline V gene, CDR1 is KGHSH and CDR2 is LQKENI. V lost 8 bases to trimming and J lost 4 bases, with 17 bases between them. The CDR3 sequence: CASAPPLGATEAFF. Written as DNA, the CDR3 is TGTGCCAGCGCCCCACCCCTGGGAGCCACTGAAGCTTTCTTT.

This chain joins TRBV6-1 and TRBJ1-2, with D possibly TRBD1 on 6 matching bases. CDR1 is MNHNS and CDR2 is SASEGT in the germline V gene. Trimming removed 0 bases from V and 4 bases from J, with 18 bases in between. The CDR3 is 17 amino acids. CDR3 DNA: TGTGCCAGCAGTGAAGCGGGGCTTTCACAGGGAACCTATGGCTACACCTTC. Encoded protein: CASSEAGLSQGTYGYTF.

The chain is built from TRBV5-1 and TRBJ2-7; D is unresolved. CDR1 is SGHRS, CDR2 YFSETQ, per germline. The CDR3 runs 14 residues. Trimming stripped 1 base from V and 0 bases from J, with 8 bases between. The CDR3 DNA follows: TGCGCCAGCAGCTTGCAGGTCTTCTCCTACGAGCAGTACTTC. Amino acid sequence: CASSLQVFSYEQYF.

V usage is TRBV10-2 and J usage is TRBJ2-5; D unresolved. The CDR3 covers 14 residues. Germline V gene lookup returns CDR1 WSHSY and CDR2 SAAADI. Between the trimmed V and J ends, which lost 0 bases and 2 bases, there was a span of 7 bases. The CDR3 is CASSESGIQETQYF. The CDR3 DNA follows: TGCGCCAGCAGTGAGTCAGGTATTCAAGAGACCCAGTACTTC.

This clone was seen a handful of times. The rearrangement joins TRBV4-1 to TRBJ2-3; the D gene is possibly TRBD1 (5 bases). The V gene's germline CDR1 is MGHRA and CDR2 YSYEKL. Trimming shortened V by 2 bases and J by 2 bases, and 8 bases separated the two germline ends. The CDR3 has 14 amino acids. DNA for the CDR3: TGCGCCAGCAGCCAAATGGGGCCCACAGATACGCAGTATTTT. This translates into CASSQMGPTDTQYF.

The chain uses TRBV5-6 and TRBJ1-6; TRBD1 matches 8 bases. The CDR3 totals 17 residues. The V gene end was trimmed by 4 bases and the J gene end by 3 bases; junction bases not matched to a gene: 9. Germline V gene data show CDR1 as SGHDT and CDR2 as YYEEEE. CDR3 protein: CASSQRETGDYNSPLHF. CDR3 nucleotides: TGTGCCAGCAGCCAAAGAGAGACAGGGGACTATAATTCACCCCTCCACTTT. The whole variable domain, remainder taken from reference TRBV5-6 and TRBJ1-6, is DAGVTQSPTHLIKTRGQQVTLRCSPKSGHDTVSWYQQALGQGPQFIFQYYEEEERQRGNFPDRFSGHQFPNYSSELNVNALLLGDSALYLCASSQRETGDYNSPLHFGNGTRLTVT.

This sequence joins TRBV5-4 and TRBJ1-6; D is possibly TRBD1 (5 bases). Germline loops: CDR1 SGHNT, CDR2 YYREEE (reference sequence). CDR3 length: 17 amino acids. Trimming removed 5 bases from V and 0 bases from J, with 15 bases in between. This CDR3 is CASSNLGAGSYNSPLHF. The CDR3 nucleotides are TGTGCCAGCAGTAACCTCGGGGCGGGCTCCTATAATTCACCCCTCCACTTT.

The V and J genes are TRBV9 and TRBJ1-1; 7 bases agree with TRBD1. The CDR3 has 15 amino acids. Germline trimming cut 0 bases from V and 8 bases from J; bases unmatched to any gene: 10. Germline CDR1 reads SGDLS; CDR2 reads YYNGEE. The DNA for the CDR3 is TGTGCCAGCAGCGTAGCTTGGACAGGAACACCCGAAGCTTTCTTT. Translation gives CASSVAWTGTPEAFF.

The chain is built from TRBV7-9 and TRBJ1-5; D gene uncertain. Trimming pared 0 bases from V and 4 bases from J, leaving 13 bases between. Looked up from germline, CDR1 is SEHNR and CDR2 is FQNEAQ (reference sequence). This CDR3 is 16 amino acids long. The CDR3 sequence is CASSLALASVNQPQHF. As DNA, the CDR3 is TGTGCCAGCAGCTTAGCGCTCGCTTCGGTAAATCAGCCCCAGCATTTT. Supplemented by reference TRBV7-9 and TRBJ1-5, the full variable domain reads DTGVSQNPRHKITKRGQNVTFRCDPISEHNRLYWYRQTLGQGPEFLTYFQNEAQLEKSRLLSDRFSAERPKGSFSTLEIQRTEQGDSAMYLCASSLALASVNQPQHFGDGTRLSIL.

The chain uses TRBV4-2 and TRBJ1-5, with D uncertain. Germline CDR1 is LGHNA and CDR2 is YNFKEQ. The CDR3 covers 14 residues. V lost 0 bases and J lost 5, with 8 bases in between. The CDR3 region has the DNA TGTGCCAGCAGCCAAGATTTAGGAGATCAGCCCCAGCATTTT. It codes for CASSQDLGDQPQHF.

The chain recombines TRBV3-1 (or the pseudogene TRBV3-2) with TRBJ2-1; TRBD1 matches 11 bases. CDR3 length: 15 residues. V shed 6 bases and J 2 bases; nucleotides not matched to a gene: 3. From germline, CDR1 is LGHDT and CDR2 YNNKEL (reference sequence). This CDR3 reads CASRLGQGAYNEQFF. The CDR3 coding sequence is TGTGCCAGCAGATTGGGACAGGGGGCCTACAATGAGCAGTTCTTC.

J is TRBJ2-2 and V is TRBV2; D remains unclear. Germline V gene data show CDR1 as SNHLY and CDR2 as FYNNEI. CDR3 length: 14 amino acids. V was cut by 3 bases and J by 4 bases, with 9 bases left in between. The CDR3 nucleotides read TGTGCCAGCAGTGATCCCTTGTCCACCGGGGAGCTGTTTTTT. Translated: CASSDPLSTGELFF.

The rearrangement joins TRBV30 to TRBJ1-5; 7 nucleotides agree with TRBD1. The length of the CDR3 is 13 residues. Germline lookup yields CDR1 GTSNPN and CDR2 SVGIG (reference sequence). V gave up 5 bases and J gave up 4 bases; unmatched junction bases: 5. This chain's CDR3 is CAWAVQGNQPQHF. For the CDR3, the DNA is TGTGCCTGGGCCGTACAGGGGAATCAGCCCCAGCATTTT.

The V gene is TRBV27, the J gene TRBJ2-1; weak D call: TRBD2 (5 bases). The CDR3 extends over 15 amino acids. Germline assignment: CDR1 MNHEY and CDR2 SMNVEV (reference sequence). V lost 0 bases and J lost 6, with 12 bases in between. CDR3 loop: CASSLSRGLGNEQFF. In DNA, the CDR3 is TGTGCCAGCAGTTTATCCCGGGGTTTGGGCAATGAGCAGTTCTTC.

The V call is TRBV15, the J call TRBJ2-1; 14 bases align to TRBD2. This CDR3 is 19 amino acids long. Losses at the gene ends were 6 bases for V and 1 base for J; bases not matched to a gene: 11. Per the germline V gene, CDR1 is LNHNV and CDR2 is YYDKDF (reference sequence). CDR3 region: CATRDRRTSGGSSYNEQFF. The CDR3 DNA reads TGTGCCACCAGAGACCGACGGACTAGCGGGGGGTCGTCCTACAATGAGCAGTTCTTC.

The chain joins TRBV25-1 to TRBJ1-4, with TRBD1 matching 7 bases. This CDR3 spans 16 amino acids. Germline assignment: CDR1 MGHDK and CDR2 SYGVNS. V lost 4 bases to trimming and J lost 8 bases; unmatched junction nucleotides: 13. The DNA of the CDR3 is TGTGCCAGCAGTGCCGTAACAGGGGCTATGAAGGAAAAACTGTTTTTT. Translating gives CASSAVTGAMKEKLFF.